The T cell receptor (beta chain) under discussion was sequenced for a study of blood T cell repertoires in COVID-19 (dated by TCRdb to 2020 to 2022). Concerning the study at large: Samples covering the acute and convalescent phases of COVID-19 were provided by collaborators in the United States, Italy and Spain. Sample metadata almost always included a de-identified subject ID, COVID-19 status, age in years and sex. A freely available public database, intended as a resource for researchers studying the immune response to SARS-CoV-2, is where the repertoires were released. The material from the prospective study consisted of cDNA or gDNA derived from T cells, B-cell-depleted T cells, or PBMCs. Subjects who had been exposed to COVID-19, were actively infected with it, or had recovered from it provided the deeply sampled blood TCRbeta repertoires that made up the dataset. The samples were drawn from two sources: the first 160 participants of the ongoing ImmuneRACE study, and 1,200 or so subjects contributed by 6 global collaborators. Where available, HLA class I and class II types were taken from metadata supplied by the sample provider and were not determined by assay-based typing. General study outcomes and caveats: How much clinical and demographic metadata was included differed by source and by participant, and the metadata was provided uncurated.

CDR1 and CDR2, looked up from the germline V gene (reference sequence), are LGHDT and YNNKEL. The trim is 6 bases for V and 1 base for J, with a gap of 12 bases between the germline ends. There are 15 amino acids in the CDR3, from cysteine to phenylalanine inclusive. Of the read, only the CDR3 DNA is kept; its 45 bases are in frame from base 1. Whole blood was collected in K2EDTA tubes by collaborating institutions according to the institutions' own protocols. For TCRbeta analysis, collaborator samples were shipped as frozen whole blood, as isolated PBMCs, or as DNA extracted from either sample type. TCRbeta CDR3 regions were amplified from genomic DNA by means of the immunoSEQ Assay, a bias-controlled multiplex PCR. Per the source publication's procedure: Nucleated cell counts per sample were estimated from amplification of reference gene primers within the assay. To quantify the absolute abundance of each unique TCRbeta CDR3 rearrangement, sequence reads were collapsed and filtered. For each sample, productive Simpson clonality was calculated as the square root of Simpson's diversity index across productive rearrangements. TCRdb obtained this table from immuneACCESS and retained in-frame rearrangements with V and J assigned. These tables miss some clones; where compared with another copy, unresolved V genes account for less than half of the shortfall, and the remainder is unexplained. That table supplies the V and J calls and clone size; D and trimming were determined from the DNA. This sample is represented by 89,000 or so clones; about 85% of them were singletons. The ten largest clonotypes hold 35% to 45% of the sample.

Concerning this clone itself: No cognate antigen has been identified for it. Base quality data are lacking; no much larger clone is found one base away.

The V gene is TRBV3-1 (or the pseudogene TRBV3-2) and the J gene is TRBJ1-4, and perhaps TRBD1 as D gene, on 5 matching bases. The sample consisted of peripheral blood. This receptor was obtained from a man older than 75 with acute or convalescent COVID-19. The CDR3 reads as follows: CASSTGGLTNEKLFF. The DNA sequence is given as TGTGCCAGCAGTACAGGAGGGTTAACTAATGAAAAACTGTTTTTT.